This TCR beta chain is from a study of T cell responses to AZD1222 COVID-19 vaccine (dated by TCRdb to the early 2020s). Background for the entire study: AZD1222 recipients given second doses at about 4 weeks or at about 12 weeks were pooled, since spike-specific TCR depth and breadth were not found to differ between the two schedules. TCR sequencing covered some 250 trial participants: nearly 210 given two doses of AZD1222 and 26 given two doses of MenACWY control vaccine. Trial participants were enrolled into age subgroups of 18-55, 56-69 and 70-plus years, which contained roughly 140, 27 and 60 TCR-sequenced participants, respectively. The research as a whole found: The whole spike protein was spanned by vaccine-associated CD4 TCRs, and dominant responses were seen in regions 160-218 and 743-854. Conclusions about previously exposed vaccinees are limited, since just a handful of AZD1222 recipients were seropositive for SARS-CoV-2 at baseline. Epitopes outside the regions mutated in the B.1.351 and B.1.1.7 variants were reportedly recognized by nearly half of the unique spike-specific TCRs. Because no day 14 peak-response samples were available, repertoires were characterized only after the peak T cell response. Most participants were white British and females outnumbered males, and the authors suggested that clonal diversity may have been underestimated. The 56-69-year group was small, and its depth increase did not reach significance, likely because of low power. After two AZD1222 doses, both the breadth and the depth of spike-specific TCRs were significantly higher than at day 0 and than in MenACWY recipients.

This clone was detected only a few times. No cognate antigen has been identified for it. No clone much larger than this one lies a single base away; base qualities are absent. The label giving this sample's time point can be read as: baseline before first vaccination. The vaccinee samples were drawn from two UK trials, COV001 and COV002, one of which was a single-blind randomized controlled phase 2/3 trial testing AZD1222 (ChAdOx1 nCoV-19) in healthy adults. For TCRbeta chain sequencing, PBMC samples from trial participants were taken at day 0 and at day 28 after the second dose. The CDR3 regions of human TCRbeta chains were subjected to immunosequencing. The published analysis was carried out like this. TCRs in the repertoires were compared against a reference library of SARS-CoV-2-specific TCRs that had been generated with the MIRA antigen-specificity platform. Breadth meant the fraction of unique TCRs that were SARS-CoV-2-associated, whereas depth meant the fraction of total T cells that were SARS-CoV-2-associated. Using the MIRA data, each spike-specific TCR was mapped to the spike region that the TCR reacts to and placed in a CD4 or CD8 class. Log10-transformed breadth and depth values were compared by one-way ANOVA with Sidak's multiple comparisons tests. Drawn from immuneACCESS, this table holds only the in-frame rearrangements with V and J called that TCRdb kept. Clones are partly lost; checked studies trace under half to an unresolved V gene and leave the rest unexplained. V, J and clone size are taken as reported in that table, and D and trimming were inferred from the DNA itself. The sample has roughly 100,000 clones on record, roughly 90% of them singletons. Together, the top ten hold roughly 14% of the sample.

CDR1 and CDR2, looked up from the germline V gene (reference sequence), are LNHDA and SQIVND. The CDR3 measures 14 amino acids from cysteine to phenylalanine. The kept DNA is CDR3 alone, 42 bases in frame from the first base. The germline V and J ends show losses of 5 bases and 3 bases respectively, and no gene match explains 7 bases of the junction. The rearranged chain carries TRBV19 and TRBJ2-7; TRBD1 agrees with 7 junctional bases. The sequence derives from an adult in good health. The source was peripheral blood, collected on day 0 of AZD1222 vaccination. Read as DNA, the sequence is TGTGCCAGTAGTCTTACAGGGGTCGACTACGAGCAGTACTTC. The translation is CASSLTGVDYEQYF.